These T cell receptor beta chains were read from a single sample in a study of early stage breast cancer tumors. TCRdb's copy holds only in-frame clones and misses some; the assay was immunoSEQ multiplex PCR. The table lists 51,000 or so clones, about 83% of them singletons. The sequencing sample was made of blood. The origin of the receptors is a person aged 45 to 60 with breast cancer. Each CDR3 is given with its conserved first and last residue.

v_call	cdr3_aa
TRBV5-1	CASSLQGAVGYEQYF
TRBV25-1	CASRGQGRRGNTEAFF
TRBV5-1	CASSPDPTVVTEAFF
TRBV5-6	CASQSSDEQYF
TRBV30	CACLRGMVPYGYTF
TRBV12-5	CASGLVNGPEQYF
TRBV4-2	CASSLSGMGETQYF
TRBV7-6	CASSLNRENTEAFF
TRBV7-2	CASSLQPGQGAYGYTF
TRBV5-1	CASLPGQGASETQYF
TRBV7-2	CASSLAWDFNQPQHF
TRBV7-9	CASSPPRGGYNEKLFF
TRBV7-9	CASSALAGEGDTQYF
TRBV28	CASSSGPAGFTEAFF
TRBV5-6	CASSLRTGYSGNTIYF
TRBV4-3	CASSQVGVLGEQYF
TRBV27	CASSPRGSSRSNVLTF
TRBV6-1	CATRYGGAVYEQYF
TRBV19	CASSTVYSGANVLTF
TRBV5-5	CASRSGTGFAHEQYF
TRBV5-5	CASSLDQGFPREQYF
TRBV10-3	CAISDGIQETQYF
TRBV25-1	CASTSWGGLSTEAFF
TRBV6-5	CASSGTGGNQPQHF
TRBV18	CASQKEAAGAHYGYTF
TRBV7-2	CASSLDHMDKNIQYF
TRBV28	CASSSAGDPTLETQYF
TRBV9	CASSVKKGEETQYF
TRBV29-1	CSVTLGSAYNEQFF
TRBV27	CASSLSIGGRDYEQFF
TRBV5-1	CASSLRTVTNYGYTF
TRBV29-1	CSVQDRLNTEAFF
TRBV5-4	CASSPGTSGVYEQYF
TRBV7-3	CASSKSRDLQGNEQFF
TRBV7-2	CASSPRQGHEQFF
TRBV6-4	CASSDGTSTGELFF
TRBV21-1	CASRQGVEGRNSYEQYF
TRBV9	CASSVTGTGEETQYF
TRBV27	CASSLSQGTGELFF
TRBV18	CASSPPDPNEKLFF
TRBV7-2	CATQETGASTDTQYF
TRBV5-1	CASSLGSGSSYEQYF
TRBV5-1	CASSFWPEGNREQYF
TRBV10-3	CAIRDHTGSGTQYF
TRBV19	CASSIDPLQGAEKLFF
TRBV2	CASNRLAGGTGELFF
TRBV7-9	CASSLGLYGYTF
TRBV7-2	CASSPLSRWSGYTF